Listed below are T cell receptor beta chains from one sample, sequenced in a study of T cells after yellow fever vaccination. TCRdb passed the 5' RACE reads through MiXCR, listing each CDR3 protein once. Here the sample spans roughly 60,000 distinct CDR3 sequences, 7.1% being singletons. The starting material was CD8+ T cells sorted from PBMCs, obtained on the day of the first yellow fever vaccination. The receptors were gathered from a man aged 18-30 years who received the YFV17D yellow fever vaccine. Each CDR3 is given with its conserved first and last residue. Fields, in order: V gene, J gene, D gene, clone size, CDR3 DNA, CDR3 protein. The D gene is left open where the match is weak. Rows give clone size only sometimes, using once, few, many, or a class for an expanded clone.

TRBV12-3/TRBV12-4,TRBJ2-3,-,many,TGTGCCAGCAGTTTTTGGGGCAGGGATACGCAGTATTTT,CASSFWGRDTQYF
TRBV7-8,TRBJ2-1,TRBD2,many,TGTGCCAGCAGCTTACTAGCGGGGTCCTACAATGAGCAGTTCTTC,CASSLLAGSYNEQFF
TRBV12-5,TRBJ1-5,-,many,TGTGCTAGTGCCCAGGAAGGGGATCAGCCCCAGCATTTT,CASAQEGDQPQHF
TRBV4-1,TRBJ1-1,-,-,TGCGCCAGCAGCCAAGACACGCCTAACACTGAAGCTTTCTTT,CASSQDTPNTEAFF
TRBV6-1,TRBJ1-5,-,few,TGTGCCAGCACCCAAAGGGCGCGATCTTATAGCAATCAGCCCCAGCATTTT,CASTQRARSYSNQPQHF
TRBV12-3/TRBV12-4,TRBJ2-7,-,-,TGTGCCAGCAGTTTGGGTTCCTCTTGGCCGTACGACGAGCAGTACTTC,CASSLGSSWPYDEQYF
TRBV4-1,TRBJ2-3,-,many,TGCGCCAGCAGCAAACGGGTCCCGGGACTCGCCACAGATACGCAGTATTTT,CASSKRVPGLATDTQYF
TRBV6-1,TRBJ1-1,-,many,TGTGCCACTCTCGACATGAACACTGAAGCTTTCTTT,CATLDMNTEAFF
TRBV6-5,TRBJ2-3,TRBD2,-,TGTGCCAGCAGTTCAAGCGGGGCCAGCACAGATACGCAGTATTTT,CASSSSGASTDTQYF
TRBV7-9,TRBJ2-5,-,-,TGTGCCAGCGTGCACGGGTATAAAGAGACCCAGTACTTC,CASVHGYKETQYF
TRBV14,TRBJ1-2,-,few,TGTGCCAGCAGCCAAGTAGACTGGGGATCTGTGGGCTACACCTTC,CASSQVDWGSVGYTF
TRBV5-1,TRBJ1-4,TRBD1,many,TGCGCCAGCAGACCGGGACAGTTAAATGAAAAACTGTTTTTT,CASRPGQLNEKLFF
TRBV2,TRBJ2-7,-,few,TGTGCCAGCAGTGATATAGGGCCCCCCTACGAGCAGTACTTC,CASSDIGPPYEQYF
TRBV7-9,TRBJ2-5,-,many,TGTGCCAGCAGCTTAGGCCCGTACAGTCAAGAGACCCAGTACTTC,CASSLGPYSQETQYF
TRBV12-3/TRBV12-4,TRBJ2-2,-,few,TGTGCCAGCAGTTATGACAGCGTGAACACCGGGGAGCTGTTTTTT,CASSYDSVNTGELFF
TRBV20-1,TRBJ1-6,-,-,TGCAGTGCTTGCGATTGGGGGCGCAGCTCCTATAATTCACCCCTCCACTTT,CSACDWGRSSYNSPLHF
TRBV5-4,TRBJ1-3,-,-,TGTGCCAGCAGCCCCGGACGCAGCTCTGGAAACACCATATATTTT,CASSPGRSSGNTIYF
TRBV6-5,TRBJ1-2,-,many,TGTGCCAGCAGTCTAGACAGCAACTATGGCTACACCTTC,CASSLDSNYGYTF
TRBV4-1,TRBJ1-2,-,many,TGCGCCAGCAGCCTGCAGGCTGGCTATGGCTACACCTTC,CASSLQAGYGYTF
TRBV29-1,TRBJ1-3,-,-,TGCAGCGGACGGACAGCTGGAAACACCATATATTTT,CSGRTAGNTIYF
TRBV20-1,TRBJ2-1,-,many,TGCAGTGCTATCACGGGGCAGGGTGGTTTCTACAATGAGCAGTTCTTC,CSAITGQGGFYNEQFF
TRBV19,TRBJ1-5,-,few,TGTGCCAGCCTAGGCGGGTACGGGCAGCCCCAGCATTTT,CASLGGYGQPQHF
TRBV29-1,TRBJ2-5,TRBD2,-,TGCAGCGTTGAAGGGGCTAGCGGGGGGCCAGAGGAGACCCAGTACTTC,CSVEGASGGPEETQYF
TRBV10-3,TRBJ1-1,TRBD1,few,TGTGCCACCGGACAGGGGGGGGTGAACACTGAAGCTTTCTTT,CATGQGGVNTEAFF
TRBV19,TRBJ1-2,TRBD1,many,TGTGCCAGTAAAACGACAGGGCCTTATGGCTACACCTTC,CASKTTGPYGYTF
TRBV7-9,TRBJ2-3,-,-,TGTGCCAGCAGCTTAATGAGGGCTAGCGATAGCACAGATACGCAGTATTTT,CASSLMRASDSTDTQYF
TRBV27,TRBJ1-1,TRBD1,many,TGTGCCAGCAGCGACTCCCGGGACAGGGTCACCGAAGCTTTCTTT,CASSDSRDRVTEAFF
TRBV4-1,TRBJ2-3,-,many,TGCGCCAGCAGCCCAGCGAGTGAGAATACGCAGTATTTT,CASSPASENTQYF
TRBV4-3,TRBJ1-1,-,-,TGCGCCAGCAGCCAAGACGGGCAGGGGAACACTGAAGCTTTCTTT,CASSQDGQGNTEAFF
TRBV2,TRBJ2-1,TRBD2,-,TGTGCCAGCAAGGCGGGGGGGGCGTTGAGTGAGCAGTTCTTC,CASKAGGALSEQFF
TRBV6-2/TRBV6-3,TRBJ1-5,-,-,TGTGCCACCGGGGGGGGACCCGACAATCAGCCCCAGCATTTT,CATGGGPDNQPQHF
TRBV6-2/TRBV6-3,TRBJ1-6,-,many,TGTGCCACGGGGGAGACCCAAACCTATAATTCACCCCTCCACTTT,CATGETQTYNSPLHF
TRBV4-1,TRBJ1-2,-,many,TGCGCCAGCAGCCAAGATCAAGGCTGGGCGGGCTATGGCTACACCTTC,CASSQDQGWAGYGYTF
TRBV7-9,TRBJ2-5,TRBD2,-,TGTGCCAGCAGCAACAGCGGGGGGCTGGAGGAGACCCAGTACTTC,CASSNSGGLEETQYF
TRBV6-5,TRBJ2-2,TRBD2,-,TGTGCCAGCAGTTACGGACTAGCAGTGAACACCGGGGAGCTGTTTTTT,CASSYGLAVNTGELFF
TRBV6-2/TRBV6-3,TRBJ2-5,-,few,TGTGCCAGCAGTTACAGGGGGGAGACCCAGTACTTC,CASSYRGETQYF
TRBV5-4,TRBJ2-1,-,many,TGTGCCAGCAGCTTCGGCCCAGGGGTCAATGAGCAGTTCTTC,CASSFGPGVNEQFF
TRBV29-1,TRBJ2-7,-,many,TGCAGCGCCGCACTTACAGGGATCGAGCAGTACTTC,CSAALTGIEQYF
TRBV7-2,TRBJ2-6,-,few,TGTGCCAGCAGCTTTGCGCGGGGCTACTCTGGGGCCAACGTCCTGACTTTC,CASSFARGYSGANVLTF
TRBV5-6,TRBJ2-1,-,many,TGTGCCAGCAGCCCACCCCCAGGTGCGTCTGAGCAGTTCTTC,CASSPPPGASEQFF